This TCR beta chain is from a study of tumor-infiltrating lymphocytes in oesophageal squamous cell carcinoma. On this clonotype: One end of the junction is discordant with germline, which a read error may explain.

Germline V lookup: CDR1 SGHTA, CDR2 FQGNSA. The CDR3 consists of 11 residues. One entry per CDR3 protein results from TCRdb running MiXCR on the PCR reads. The sample gives about 20,000 distinct CDR3 sequences, roughly 43% of which show up once; roughly 13% is in the top ten. The genes are TRBV7-2 and TRBJ2-3; D gene ambiguous. This receptor was obtained from a male donor with esophageal squamous cell carcinoma. The source material was normal esophageal tissue next to the tumor. CDR3 bases: TGTGTCAGCAGCTTACAAGAGACCCAGTATTTT. Its translation is CVSSLQETQYF.